The 18 T cell receptor beta chains given below trace back to one sample, sequenced in a study of cytomegalovirus exposure and HLA in healthy donors (dated by TCRdb to between 2016 and 2019). Receptor amplification or capture employed the immunoSEQ multiplex PCR assay. The multiplex PCR relied on a mix of 60 forward primers for TCR Vbeta segments and 13 reverse primers for TCR Jbeta segments. The table comes from immuneACCESS by way of TCRdb, which keeps in-frame sequences with V and J called. Part of the clones is missing from these tables; in studies checked, under half for an unresolved V gene and the rest for unknown reasons. This sample gives approximately 150,000 clones in total; around 82% of them show up just once. Approximately 13% of the sample is taken by the ten largest. Material: PBMCs. The receptors shown here come from a woman between 50 and 59 years old in good health and CMV-seropositive.

The rearrangement uses TRBV18 and TRBJ1-1, with D perhaps matching TRBD1 (5 bases). V was trimmed by 7 bases and J by 1 base, leaving 10 bases between them. The germline V gene has CDR1 KGHSH and CDR2 LQKENI. CDR3 length: 13 residues. The CDR3: CASLWGPNTEAFF. The CDR3 region has the DNA TGTGCCAGCTTATGGGGCCCGAACACTGAAGCTTTCTTT.

V usage is TRBV30 and J usage is TRBJ1-4; no clear D gene. The CDR3 spans 14 residues. Trimming cost V 0 bases and J 8 bases, with 13 bases left between them. Per germline, CDR1 GTSNPN and CDR2 SVGIG (reference sequence). For the CDR3, the DNA is TGTGCCTGGAGTGTGGTGCGGGTGCGGGAAAAACTGTTTTTT. Protein: CAWSVVRVREKLFF. Drawing the rest from reference TRBV30 and TRBJ1-4, the complete variable domain is SQTIHQWPATLVQPVGSPLSLECTVEGTSNPNLYWYRQAAGRGLQLLFYSVGIGQISSEVPQNLSASRPQDRQFILSSKKLLLSDSGFYLCAWSVVRVREKLFFGSGTQLSVL.

This chain uses TRBV6-6 with TRBJ2-7, with D possibly TRBD1 on 5 matching bases. Germline V gene lookup returns CDR1 MNHNY and CDR2 SVGAGI (reference sequence). V lost 8 bases and J lost 3, with 17 bases in between. This CDR3 is 14 amino acids long. In DNA, the CDR3 is TGTGCCAGCCAACTTAACAGGCCGAACTACGAGCAGTACTTC. This translates into CASQLNRPNYEQYF.

This clone occurred a few times. The chain has TRBV4-1 and TRBJ1-1; 7 positions agree with TRBD1. Germline CDR1 is MGHRA and CDR2 is YSYEKL. V gave up 4 bases and J gave up 6 bases; unmatched junction bases: 8. The CDR3 is 14 amino acids. This chain's CDR3 is CASSLTTGLSEAFF. The CDR3 coding sequence is TGCGCCAGCAGCCTAACGACAGGGCTCTCTGAAGCTTTCTTT.

The gene calls are TRBV5-6 and TRBJ2-5; D is uncertain. The CDR3 covers 13 residues. CDR1 is SGHDT and CDR2 is YYEEEE in the germline V gene. Trimming took off 1 base at V and 5 bases at J, with 9 bases between the two ends. CDR3 region: CASSLNRYETQYF. The CDR3 nucleotides are TGTGCCAGCAGCTTGAACCGGTACGAGACCCAGTACTTC.

The V and J genes are TRBV18 and TRBJ1-6; D ambiguous. The CDR3 contains 18 residues. Germline CDR1 and CDR2: KGHSH and LQKENI. The ends were cut back, 5 bases at V and 5 bases at J, with 22 bases in the middle. The CDR3 coding sequence is TGTGCCAGCTCATCAATACCCTACATGGAGCTGAATAATTCACCCCTCCACTTT. The encoded protein is CASSSIPYMELNNSPLHF.

The rearrangement joins TRBV6-1 to TRBJ1-1; D is perhaps TRBD1 (5 bases). The CDR3 runs 16 residues. Trimming took off 2 bases at V and 2 bases at J, with 15 bases between the two ends. Germline-derived CDR1 and CDR2 are MNHNS and SASEGT. In nucleotides, the CDR3 is TGTGCCAGCAGTGAATATGGGATAGGGGTAAACACTGAAGCTTTCTTT. Translation: CASSEYGIGVNTEAFF.

The V gene is TRBV19, the J gene TRBJ1-4, with 9 bases lining up with TRBD1. The CDR3 is 13 amino acids. With 9 bases clipped from V and 7 bases from J, the junction kept 6 bases outside the gene matches. CDR1 is LNHDA and CDR2 is SQIVND in the germline V gene (reference sequence). The CDR3 DNA is TGTGCCAGCAGATCGGACAGGGGTGAAAAACTGTTTTTT. It is translated as CASRSDRGEKLFF.

The chain employs TRBV9 and TRBJ1-5; no reliable D call. CDR1 and CDR2 from the germline V gene are SGDLS and YYNGEE. The CDR3 contains 14 residues. V dropped 3 bases and J dropped 7 bases, with 14 bases sitting between them. The CDR3 nucleotides are TGTGCCAGCAGCGGCGGTCCGGCCAACCAGCCCCAGCATTTT. Translation: CASSGGPANQPQHF.

The sample holds one count of this clone. J is TRBJ2-1 and V is TRBV7-3; D call uncertain. There are 15 residues in the CDR3. V was shortened by 1 base and J by 2 bases, with 9 bases between the two germline ends. Germline V gene sequence: CDR1 SGHTA, CDR2 FQGTGA. CDR3 loop: CASSLKLATYNEQFF. The DNA for the CDR3 is TGTGCCAGCAGCTTAAAACTCGCGACCTACAATGAGCAGTTCTTC.

The genes are TRBV6-1 and TRBJ2-7; possible D gene TRBD2, 5 bases. The CDR3 consists of 13 residues. V gave up 5 bases and J gave up 2 bases, with 10 bases separating them. CDR1 is MNHNS and CDR2 is SASEGT in the germline V gene. CDR3 in DNA: TGTGCCAGCAGTACGGGATCCACCTACGAGCAGTACTTC. Protein sequence: CASSTGSTYEQYF.

This clone came up once. The chain carries TRBV6-1 and TRBJ1-5; D gene uncertain. V was clipped by 4 bases and J by 4 bases, with 11 bases between them. Germline CDR1 MNHNS, CDR2 SASEGT. The length of the CDR3 is 14 residues. CDR3 residues: CASSAGKVNQPQHF. CDR3 nucleotide sequence: TGTGCCAGCAGTGCAGGAAAGGTAAATCAGCCCCAGCATTTT.

This clone was observed once. This chain uses TRBV6-1 with TRBJ2-3; 11 bases agree with TRBD2. This CDR3 is 16 amino acids long. Per germline, CDR1 MNHNS and CDR2 SASEGT. The V gene end was trimmed by 2 bases and the J gene end by 6 bases; junction bases not matched to a gene: 7. DNA of the CDR3: TGTGCCAGCAGTGAAATGGCTAGCGGGGGGAGGGATACGCAGTATTTT. The encoded protein is CASSEMASGGRDTQYF.

Concerning this clone itself: Because the CDR3 is missing its conserved closing phenylalanine or tryptophan, this is likely a read error. The chain links TRBV5-6 to TRBJ2-7, with 8 bases that match TRBD2. Trimming cost V 3 bases and J 4 bases; bases outside gene matches: 12. Looked up from germline, CDR1 is SGHDT and CDR2 is YYEEEE. The CDR3 covers 16 residues. Here the CDR3 reads CASSSSPGLGLYEQYL. CDR3 bases: TGTGCCAGCAGCTCTAGTCCGGGACTAGGGCTATACGAGCAGTACCTC.

This clone was recorded a few times. The chain combines TRBV6-5 with TRBJ2-5; 8 nucleotides align to TRBD2. The trim removed 5 bases at V and 5 bases at J, leaving 7 bases unmatched. The CDR3 spans 14 residues. The germline gives CDR1 MNHEY, CDR2 SVGAGI. CDR3 in amino acids: CASSPTSGPETQYF. In nucleotides, the CDR3 is TGTGCCAGCAGTCCCACTAGCGGACCGGAGACCCAGTACTTC.

This clone has a single count. At one end, the junction sequence differs from germline, possibly due to a read error. J is TRBJ1-6 and V is TRBV25-1; a possible D gene is TRBD1 (5 bases). Germline CDR1 MGHDK, CDR2 SYGVNS. This CDR3 is built from 15 residues. CDR3: CASMPGFSHNSPLHF. The DNA of the CDR3 is TGTGCCAGCATGCCAGGGTTCTCCCATAATTCACCCCTCCACTTT.

The chain joins TRBV15 to TRBJ1-5; D unresolved. Deletions cut 2 bases from V and 0 bases from J, with 11 bases between. The CDR3 length is 16 residues. The V gene's germline CDR1 is LNHNV and CDR2 YYDKDF (reference sequence). CDR3: CATSRLKGGSNQPQHF. The CDR3 DNA reads as TGTGCCACCAGCAGACTGAAGGGAGGTAGCAATCAGCCCCAGCATTTT.

The V call is TRBV18, the J call TRBJ1-6; no reliable D call. The germline V gene has CDR1 KGHSH and CDR2 LQKENI. The CDR3 extends over 13 amino acids. The V and J ends lost 3 bases and 8 bases respectively, with 8 bases between them. CDR3 coding DNA: TGTGCCAGCTCACCCTCCACGGATTCACCCCTCCACTTT. It encodes CASSPSTDSPLHF.